The rows below give T cell receptor beta chains drawn from one sample of a study of beta chain features in type 1 diabetes. This table comes from immunoSEQ multiplex PCR, and its TCRdb copy is limited to in-frame clones, with some not included. The table lists some 290,000 clones, roughly an eighth of them singletons, with more than 0.015% in the top ten. Input material: naive CD4+ T cells from blood. These receptor sequences come from a man aged 25 to 40 with type 1 diabetes. CDR3s include the opening cysteine and the closing phenylalanine or tryptophan. The D gene is left open where the match is weak. The size entry is marked missing in some rows and otherwise reads once, few, many or a size class.

TRBV5-1,-,-,TRBJ2-3,CASSLVQRTRQYF,TGCGCCAGCAGCTTGGTTCAGCGAACTAGGCAGTATTTT
TRBV18,TRBD1,-,TRBJ2-7,CASSPGFGQGMYEQYF,TGTGCCAGCTCACCGGGATTCGGACAGGGGATGTACGAGCAGTACTTC
TRBV28,TRBD2,few,TRBJ2-5,CASMSGSRETQYF,TGTGCCAGCATGAGCGGGAGTAGGGAGACCCAGTACTTC
TRBV5-4,-,few,TRBJ2-6,CASSLGSSGANVLTF,TGTGCCAGCAGCTTGGGGAGCTCTGGGGCCAACGTCCTGACTTTC
TRBV9,-,few,TRBJ2-1,CASSPQGLTSFNEQFF,TGTGCCAGCAGTCCCCAAGGACTGACAAGTTTCAATGAGCAGTTCTTC
TRBV5-4,TRBD2,few,TRBJ2-3,CASSFLAGRGTDTQYF,TGTGCCAGCAGCTTCTTAGCGGGGCGGGGGACAGATACGCAGTATTTT
TRBV4-3,-,few,TRBJ2-1,CASSHYSGGEQFF,TGCGCCAGCAGCCACTATAGCGGCGGTGAGCAGTTCTTC
TRBV5-1,TRBD2,-,TRBJ2-3,CASSLRAGGPSDTQYF,TGCGCCAGCAGCTTGAGGGCGGGAGGGCCATCAGATACGCAGTATTTT
TRBV11-2,TRBD2,-,TRBJ2-1,CASSRTSGASYNEQFF,TGTGCCAGCAGCCGGACTAGCGGGGCATCCTACAATGAGCAGTTCTTC
TRBV18,-,-,TRBJ2-3,CASSPPGEGTDTQYF,TGTGCCAGCTCACCACCGGGGGAGGGCACAGATACGCAGTATTTT
TRBV4-2,TRBD1,-,TRBJ2-3,CAFARGDRDADTQYF,TGTGCCTTTGCACGGGGGGACAGGGACGCAGATACGCAGTATTTT
TRBV7-9,TRBD1,-,TRBJ1-2,CASSLEGAHGYTF,TGTGCCAGCAGCTTAGAGGGGGCGCATGGCTACACCTTC
TRBV2,-,-,TRBJ2-3,CASRSRASTDTQYF,TGTGCCAGCAGGTCGAGAGCTAGCACAGATACGCAGTATTTT
TRBV28,TRBD2,-,TRBJ2-2,CASSDPQAGKHTGELFF,TGTGCCAGCAGTGATCCACAAGCGGGAAAACACACCGGGGAGCTGTTTTTT
TRBV28,-,-,TRBJ1-5,CASRNLGRGGNQPQHF,TGTGCCAGCAGAAACTTAGGGAGGGGAGGGAATCAGCCCCAGCATTTT
TRBV14,-,few,TRBJ1-5,CASSQSTGPNQPQHF,TGTGCCAGCAGCCAGTCGACAGGCCCAAATCAGCCCCAGCATTTT
TRBV10-3,-,few,TRBJ2-7,CAISEREQLYEQYF,TGTGCCATCAGTGAACGGGAGCAACTCTACGAGCAGTACTTC
TRBV11-2,-,few,TRBJ2-7,CASSLGGTQHYEQYF,TGTGCCAGCAGCTTAGGGGGGACACAGCATTACGAGCAGTACTTC
TRBV7-9,-,-,TRBJ1-3,CASSLVTGGNTIYF,TGTGCCAGCAGCTTAGTCACAGGGGGAAACACCATATATTTT
TRBV19,TRBD1,-,TRBJ2-7,CASSRTGESYEQYF,TGTGCCAGTAGCCGGACAGGGGAATCCTACGAGCAGTACTTC
TRBV7-3,-,-,TRBJ2-5,CASSPRVRVSHQETQYF,TGTGCCAGCAGCCCGAGAGTGAGGGTCTCCCACCAAGAGACCCAGTACTTC
TRBV2,TRBD1,few,TRBJ1-1,CASSVTGGTEAFF,TGTGCCAGCAGTGTAACAGGGGGCACTGAAGCTTTCTTT
TRBV7-9,TRBD2,-,TRBJ2-3,CASSRGTSGTTDTQYF,TGTGCCAGCAGCCGGGGGACTAGCGGGACCACAGATACGCAGTATTTT
TRBV5-1,TRBD2,-,TRBJ2-1,CASSLRVAGGQNEQFF,TGCGCCAGCAGCTTGAGGGTAGCGGGAGGGCAAAATGAGCAGTTCTTC
TRBV5-4,-,-,TRBJ1-2,CASRSRGRGNYGYTF,TGTGCCAGCAGAAGCCGCGGGCGTGGGAACTATGGCTACACCTTC
TRBV2,TRBD2,-,TRBJ2-7,CASSPGLAGGRSEQYF,TGTGCCAGCAGTCCGGGACTAGCGGGAGGGAGGTCCGAGCAGTACTTC
TRBV28,TRBD2,few,TRBJ2-3,CASSAPLAASTDTQYF,TGTGCCAGCAGTGCCCCACTAGCGGCGAGCACAGATACGCAGTATTTT
TRBV19,TRBD2,-,TRBJ2-2,CASRASGNTGELFF,TGTGCCAGTAGGGCTAGCGGGAACACCGGGGAGCTGTTTTTT
TRBV15,-,few,TRBJ2-3,CATSRTPASSTDTQYF,TGTGCCACCAGCAGAACCCCAGCGTCTAGCACAGATACGCAGTATTTT
TRBV28,-,-,TRBJ2-5,CASSPGGSQETQYF,TGTGCCAGCAGCCCCGGGGGATCGCAAGAGACCCAGTACTTC
TRBV2,-,once,TRBJ1-2,CASNGPPGRDDYGYTF,TGTGCCAGCAACGGACCCCCTGGACGGGATGACTATGGCTACACCTTC
TRBV7-3,-,few,TRBJ2-3,CASSLRQEDTQYF,TGTGCCAGCAGCTTAAGACAAGAAGATACGCAGTATTTT
TRBV14,TRBD2,-,TRBJ2-2,CASSQEAGVTGELFF,TGTGCCAGCAGCCAAGAAGCGGGAGTGACCGGGGAGCTGTTTTTT
TRBV7-3,TRBD2,-,TRBJ2-1,CASSPNSGSPSNEQFF,TGTGCCAGCAGCCCAAATAGCGGGAGCCCCAGCAATGAGCAGTTCTTC
TRBV5-1,-,-,TRBJ2-3,CASRLTVDTQYF,TGCGCCAGCAGGCTAACAGTGGATACGCAGTATTTT
TRBV28,TRBD2,-,TRBJ2-1,CASSRTSGSYNEQFF,TGTGCCAGCAGTCGTACTAGCGGGAGCTACAATGAGCAGTTCTTC
TRBV11-2,-,-,TRBJ2-2,CASRLVSGELFF,TGTGCCAGCCGCTTAGTATCCGGGGAGCTGTTTTTT
TRBV2,-,-,TRBJ2-5,CASFFGSWRETQYF,TGTGCCAGCTTTTTCGGGAGTTGGAGGGAGACCCAGTACTTC
TRBV29-1,TRBD2,-,TRBJ2-3,CSGLAGGSTDTQYF,TGCAGCGGCTTAGCGGGAGGGAGCACAGATACGCAGTATTTT
TRBV7-2,-,-,TRBJ2-5,CASSSLQETQYF,TGTGCCAGCAGCTCCCTTCAGGAGACCCAGTACTTC
TRBV5-6,-,few,TRBJ2-5,CASSLGQGQETQYF,TGTGCCAGCAGCTTGGGGCAGGGTCAAGAGACCCAGTACTTC
TRBV27,TRBD2,-,TRBJ2-7,CASSLWAGERDEQYF,TGTGCCAGCAGTTTATGGGCGGGAGAGCGAGACGAGCAGTACTTC
TRBV19,-,-,TRBJ2-1,CASSMMVGVGNEQFF,TGTGCCAGTAGTATGATGGTGGGAGTAGGCAATGAGCAGTTCTTC
TRBV18,-,-,TRBJ1-2,CASSAYYRLGQGPDGYTF,TGTGCCAGCTCAGCGTACTACCGGTTGGGGCAGGGGCCTGATGGCTACACCTTC
TRBV19,-,few,TRBJ1-1,CASSIPTGGNTEAFF,TGTGCCAGTAGTATACCCACGGGAGGGAACACTGAAGCTTTCTTT
TRBV28,TRBD1,few,TRBJ2-1,CASSLGRDRVPFF,TGTGCCAGCAGTTTGGGGAGGGACAGGGTGCCGTTCTTC
TRBV5-1,-,-,TRBJ2-5,CASSLNTGLETQYF,TGCGCCAGCAGCTTGAATACAGGGCTGGAGACCCAGTACTTC
TRBV29-1,TRBD1,few,TRBJ1-2,CSVQGQGLRYTF,TGCAGCGTACAAGGACAGGGTTTGCGCTACACCTTC
TRBV30,-,-,TRBJ1-2,CAWGQTYGYTF,TGTGCCTGGGGACAGACCTATGGCTACACCTTC
TRBV28,TRBD2,-,TRBJ2-1,CASTVTSAGDEQFF,TGTGCCAGCACTGTGACTAGCGCTGGCGATGAGCAGTTCTTC
TRBV7-2,-,-,TRBJ1-2,CASSADRSFYGYTF,TGTGCCAGCAGCGCCGACAGGAGCTTCTATGGCTACACCTTC
TRBV5-1,-,-,TRBJ2-2,CASSLPTTTDAGELFF,TGCGCCAGCAGCTTGCCGACTACCACGGACGCCGGGGAGCTGTTTTTT